This T cell receptor beta chain was observed in a study of OX40 agonist ivuxolimab in advanced cancers. Study overall: Three patients showed partial responses: one hepatocellular carcinoma and two cutaneous melanoma cases.

This table comes from immunoSEQ multiplex PCR, and its TCRdb copy is limited to in-frame clones, with some not included. The data show about 36,000 clones, approximately 90% seen once. V gave up 2 bases and J gave up 0 bases, with 10 bases separating them. CDR1 is ENHRY, CDR2 SYGVKD, per germline. This CDR3 has 15 amino acids. The sequence was obtained from an adult with an advanced solid tumor such as melanoma, head and neck, liver or kidney cancer. The rearrangement links TRBV10-3 to TRBJ1-1, with a possible D match to TRBD1 (5 bases). The material was CD4+ or CD8+ T cells sorted from blood, obtained in a trial of the OX40 agonist ivuxolimab. CDR3 protein: CAISEVWGVNTEAFF. The CDR3 region has the DNA TGTGCCATCAGTGAGGTGTGGGGGGTGAACACTGAAGCTTTCTTT.